A single sample is the source of the 5 T cell receptor beta chains below, sequenced in a study of CD4 T cells in relation to SARS-CoV-2 and coronaviruses. No antigen has been assigned to these receptors. The table came from immunoSEQ multiplex PCR; TCRdb's copy has only in-frame clones and leaves some out. The table includes 10,000 to 15,000 clones, around 80% detected once. The unexposed donors gave CD4+ T cells in 2011-2018, prior to COVID-19. The cells were cultured for around ten days before CD4+ T cells were isolated. Specimen: CD4+ T cells from PBMCs, cultured in vitro. These receptors all come from a human donor in good health.

This clone was detected only once. This chain uses TRBV6-5 with TRBJ2-1; TRBD2 matches at 9 bases. The CDR3 spans 15 residues. Germline CDR1 is MNHEY and CDR2 is SVGAGI. Trimming took 6 bases from V and 4 from J; bases not matched to a gene: 7. The CDR3 here is CASRDSGGPYNEQFF. CDR3 DNA: TGTGCCAGCAGGGATAGCGGGGGCCCGTACAATGAGCAGTTCTTC.

The chain links TRBV4-2 to TRBJ1-1, with 7 bases lining up with TRBD1. Unmatched junction bases numbered 5, after V lost 0 bases and J lost 4 bases. The CDR3 is 15 residues long. Germline assignment: CDR1 LGHNA and CDR2 YNFKEQ. Here the CDR3 reads CASSQDSDRATEAFF. The CDR3 DNA follows: TGTGCCAGCAGCCAAGATAGCGACAGGGCCACTGAAGCTTTCTTT.

The chain carries TRBV6-5 and TRBJ1-2; 7 bases are shared with TRBD1. V trimming: 2 bases; J trimming: 4 bases; junction bases outside the gene matches: 10. This CDR3 is built from 16 residues. The V gene's germline CDR1 is MNHEY and CDR2 SVGAGI. The CDR3 DNA follows: TGTGCCAGCAGTTACCGGGACAGCTTCGGAGCCTATGGCTACACCTTC. Translating it yields CASSYRDSFGAYGYTF.

The chain joins TRBV29-1 to TRBJ2-3; possibly TRBD1 or TRBD2 for D (5 bases each). This CDR3 is 14 amino acids long. Trimming cost V 3 bases and J 3 bases, with 13 bases left between them. Looked up from germline, CDR1 is SQVTM and CDR2 is ANQGSEA. Here the CDR3 DNA reads TGCAGCGTTGATCAACCTGAGGGGACAGATACGCAGTATTTT. This translates into CSVDQPEGTDTQYF.

The chain recombines TRBV18 with TRBJ2-7; 8 positions agree with TRBD2. CDR1 KGHSH and CDR2 LQKENI come from the germline V gene. The CDR3 is 15 amino acids. J gave up 2 bases and V 6 bases, and 9 bases lay outside the gene matches. Written as DNA, the CDR3 is TGTGCCAGCTCTCGGGGGGGGCAGGGGACCTACGAGCAGTACTTC. It codes for CASSRGGQGTYEQYF.